One sample yielded the 18 T cell receptor beta chains listed below, sequenced in a study of blood T cell repertoires in COVID-19. Profiling relied on immunoSEQ multiplex PCR, and the TCRdb table lists in-frame clones only, not all of them. This sample yields a few hundred thousand clones, of which more than 75% are seen a single time; roughly an eighth belongs to the top ten. The sequencing sample was made of peripheral blood. These receptors originate from an elderly man with acute or convalescent COVID-19.

The V gene is TRBV5-8, the J gene TRBJ2-7; the D gene could be TRBD1 or TRBD2 (5 bases each). The germline V and J ends were trimmed by 5 bases and 2 bases, with 17 bases remaining between them. The CDR3 has 15 amino acids. The germline gives CDR1 SGHTS, CDR2 YDEGEE. For the CDR3, the DNA is TGTGCCAGCAGTTTGAGGGGCAGGGCAACCTACGAGCAGTACTTC. Residues: CASSLRGRATYEQYF.

The V and J genes are TRBV4-2 and TRBJ2-1; 10 nucleotides match TRBD2. Losses at the gene ends were 1 base for V and 1 base for J; bases not matched to a gene: 7. The CDR3 is 18 amino acids. The germline gives CDR1 LGHNA, CDR2 YNFKEQ. CDR3 sequence reads: CASSQGPSSGGSYNEQFF. CDR3 DNA sequence: TGTGCCAGCAGCCAAGGGCCGTCTAGCGGGGGTTCCTACAATGAGCAGTTCTTC.

The genes are TRBV14 and TRBJ1-2; TRBD1 is a possible D gene (5 bases). The V gene's germline CDR1 is SGHDN and CDR2 FVKESK. Trimming took 1 base from V and 4 from J, leaving 7 bases between them. This CDR3 has 13 amino acids. The CDR3 nucleotides are TGTGCCAGCAGCCAAGGGGGCGGCTATGGCTACACCTTC. Protein: CASSQGGGYGYTF.

The rearrangement links TRBV18 to TRBJ2-1, with D tentatively TRBD1 (6 bases). The CDR3 spans 16 residues. The germline V and J ends were trimmed by 6 bases and 4 bases, with 19 bases remaining between them. Germline loops: CDR1 KGHSH, CDR2 LQKENI. CDR3 DNA sequence: TGTGCCAGCTCCAAGCTACGTCAGGGGACATACAATGAGCAGTTCTTC. It codes for CASSKLRQGTYNEQFF.

The chain employs TRBV7-6 and TRBJ2-5; D gene ambiguous. Germline V CDR1 and CDR2: SGHVS, FNYEAQ. The CDR3 consists of 14 residues. V was shortened by 7 bases and J by 2 bases, with 14 bases between the two germline ends. The CDR3 is CASTLGALQETQYF. CDR3 sequence (DNA): TGTGCCAGCACTTTAGGAGCACTACAAGAGACCCAGTACTTC. Combining the CDR3 with reference TRBV7-6 and TRBJ2-5 gives the whole variable domain GAGVSQSPRYKVTKRGQDVALRCDPISGHVSLYWYRQALGQGPEFLTYFNYEAQQDKSGLPNDRFSAERPEGSISTLTIQRTEQRDSAMYRCASTLGALQETQYFGPGTRLLVL.

This chain connects TRBV6-2 or TRBV6-3 to TRBJ1-1; TRBD1 matches at 10 bases. The ends lost 4 bases at V and 10 bases at J; junction bases unmatched: 0. The CDR3 totals 11 residues. Germline V gene sequence: CDR1 MNHEY, CDR2 SVGEGT. The CDR3 DNA is TGTGCCAGCAGTTGGACAGGGGGAGCTTTCTTT. Amino acids: CASSWTGGAFF.

The chain uses TRBV6-5 and TRBJ2-7; D might be TRBD2 (6 bases). V dropped 10 bases and J dropped 3 bases, with 16 bases sitting between them. The CDR3 extends over 13 amino acids. Germline V gene sequence: CDR1 MNHEY, CDR2 SVGAGI. DNA of the CDR3: TGTGCCACCTCCGGAGGGGTGCTCTACGAGCAGTACTTC. Protein sequence: CATSGGVLYEQYF.

The chain has TRBV11-2 and TRBJ1-2, with 7 bases aligning to TRBD1. V trimming: 3 bases; J trimming: 8 bases; junction bases outside the gene matches: 6. From germline, CDR1 is SGHAT and CDR2 FQNNGV. The CDR3 consists of 13 residues. CDR3 in amino acids: CASSLGGQAGYTF. In DNA form, the CDR3 reads TGTGCCAGCAGCTTGGGCGGACAGGCAGGCTACACCTTC.

The chain joins TRBV9 to TRBJ2-7; D is possibly TRBD1 (5 bases). This CDR3 is built from 18 residues. Germline-derived CDR1 and CDR2 are SGDLS and YYNGEE. Trimming left V 0 bases short and J 3 bases short, with 22 bases between. Here the CDR3 DNA reads TGTGCCAGCAGCGTAGGGGGCCCAGGAACCTTGGGATACTACGAGCAGTACTTC. Amino acids: CASSVGGPGTLGYYEQYF.

In its sample, this clone was seen once. This chain joins TRBV5-1 and TRBJ1-3, with unresolved D. V was cut by 5 bases and J by 5 bases, with 17 bases left in between. This CDR3 is 15 amino acids long. Germline V gives CDR1 SGHRS, CDR2 YFSETQ. The CDR3 DNA sequence: TGCGCCAGCAGGTTCAACGTGGGAGAACGAAACACCATATATTTT. Residues: CASRFNVGERNTIYF.

The chain uses TRBV5-5 and TRBJ2-7; perhaps TRBD2 as D (6 bases). The ends were cut back, 0 bases at V and 4 bases at J, with 11 bases in the middle. This CDR3 is 14 amino acids long. Germline V gene lookup returns CDR1 SGHKS and CDR2 YYEKEE (reference sequence). CDR3 in DNA: TGTGCCAGCAGCTTGGCGGACTACGATTACGAGCAGTACTTC. Translation gives CASSLADYDYEQYF.

V usage is TRBV27 and J usage is TRBJ2-1; the D gene is possibly TRBD1 (6 bases). The germline CDR1 and CDR2 sequences are MNHEY and SMNVEV (reference sequence). Trimming pared 5 bases from V and 14 bases from J, leaving 16 bases between. The CDR3 runs 12 residues. In DNA form, the CDR3 reads TGTGCCAGCAGTCGATCGGACAGATCTAAGTTCTTC. Translating it yields CASSRSDRSKFF.

The chain is built from TRBV11-2 and TRBJ1-2, with 11 bases matching TRBD1. Losses at the gene ends were 3 bases for V and 1 base for J; bases not matched to a gene: 4. This CDR3 is 16 amino acids long. Germline V gene lookup returns CDR1 SGHAT and CDR2 FQNNGV. As DNA, the CDR3 is TGTGCCAGCAGCTTCCGGACAGGGGGCTTTAACTATGGCTACACCTTC. Encoded protein: CASSFRTGGFNYGYTF.

In DNA form, the CDR3 reads TGCGCCAGCAGCCAGCTTGGGACACGCTCCTACGAGCAGTACTTC. Amino acids: CASSQLGTRSYEQYF. The chain links TRBV4-1 to TRBJ2-7, with a weak D call TRBD1 (6 bases). Trimming took off 3 bases at V and 0 bases at J, with 12 bases between the two ends. CDR3 length: 15 amino acids. Germline V gene data show CDR1 as MGHRA and CDR2 as YSYEKL.

Concerning this clone: Additional DNA sequences in this sample encode the identical CDR3. V is TRBV28 and J is TRBJ2-1, with D possibly being TRBD1 (6 bases). The CDR3 runs to 14 residues. Germline V gene sequence: CDR1 MDHEN, CDR2 SYDVKM. V was clipped by 6 bases and J by 0 bases, with 9 bases between them. DNA for the CDR3: TGTGCCAGCAGCCTAGGGGGCTCCTACAATGAGCAGTTCTTC. Amino acid sequence: CASSLGGSYNEQFF. The complete variable domain, with remaining parts taken from reference TRBV28 and TRBJ2-1, reads DVKVTQSSRYLVKRTGEKVFLECVQDMDHENMFWYRQDPGLGLRLIYFSYDVKMKEKGDIPEGYSVSREKKERFSLILESASTNQTSMYLCASSLGGSYNEQFFGPGTRLTVL.

The rearrangement joins TRBV19 to TRBJ1-6, with D unresolved. Trimming removed 5 bases from V and 8 bases from J, with 10 bases in between. The CDR3 spans 13 residues. CDR1 and CDR2 from the germline V gene are LNHDA and SQIVND (reference sequence). CDR3 in DNA: TGTGCCAGTAGTTTCCAGGTTCATTCACCCCTCCACTTT. Amino acids: CASSFQVHSPLHF. Full variable domain (missing parts from reference TRBV19 and TRBJ1-6): DGGITQSPKYLFRKEGQNVTLSCEQNLNHDAMYWYRQDPGQGLRLIYYSQIVNDFQKGDIAEGYSVSREKKESFPLTVTSAQKNPTAFYLCASSFQVHSPLHFGNGTRLTVT.

The rearrangement links TRBV18 to TRBJ2-7, with 8 positions matching TRBD2. The trim removed 6 bases at V and 2 bases at J, leaving 6 bases unmatched. CDR1 is KGHSH and CDR2 is LQKENI in the germline V gene. The CDR3 contains 14 residues. The CDR3 DNA reads TGTGCCAGCTCGCCCGGGACTAGAGCCTACGAGCAGTACTTC. Translated: CASSPGTRAYEQYF.

The rearrangement joins TRBV9 to TRBJ2-1; D is uncertain. CDR3 length: 13 residues. V lost 0 bases and J 10 bases, leaving 11 bases between the germline ends. Germline assignment: CDR1 SGDLS and CDR2 YYNGEE. This chain's CDR3 is CASSVVSVSEQFF. CDR3 bases: TGTGCCAGCAGCGTAGTATCGGTGTCCGAGCAGTTCTTC.